The 19 T cell receptor beta chains below were found in one sample sequenced in a study of blood T cells in healthy people across ages. Combining a sample-barcoded 5' primer with a J-beta primer mix, a second PCR ran for roughly 7 to 12 cycles. TCRdb fed the 5' RACE reads into MiXCR, producing one record per CDR3 protein. The data show about 1.1 million distinct CDR3 sequences, approximately 38% seen once. The sample comprised blood. These receptors came from a man aged 18-30 years in good health.

This clonotype was seen a handful of times. The chain recombines TRBV27 with TRBJ2-4; no clear D gene. V was cut by 7 bases and J by 8 bases, with 18 bases left in between. The germline CDR1 and CDR2 sequences are MNHEY and SMNVEV (reference sequence). This CDR3 spans 14 amino acids. The CDR3 sequence is CASKLAGEWDIQYF. The CDR3, as DNA: TGTGCCAGCAAATTGGCCGGCGAGTGGGACATTCAGTACTTC.

This clonotype was seen a handful of times. This chain connects TRBV27 to TRBJ1-6; 9 bases match TRBD1. The germline V gene has CDR1 MNHEY and CDR2 SMNVEV (reference sequence). Unmatched junction bases numbered 12, after V lost 6 bases and J lost 9 bases. This CDR3 region has 16 residues. The CDR3: CASRIRLGQGISPLHF. The DNA for the CDR3 is TGTGCCAGCAGAATTAGGCTCGGACAGGGGATTTCACCCCTCCACTTT.

The CDR3 region is CAISEGGVYNEQYF. Here the CDR3 DNA reads TGTGCCATCAGTGAAGGGGGGGTTTACAATGAGCAGTACTTC. The chain recombines TRBV10-3 with TRBJ2-5; tentative D call: TRBD2 (7 bases). The CDR3 has 14 amino acids. Trimming took 3 bases from V and 11 from J, leaving 19 bases between them. The germline CDR1 and CDR2 sequences are ENHRY and SYGVKD.

This clonotype was detected only a few times. This chain links TRBV5-4 with TRBJ2-2, with 11 bases fitting TRBD2. Germline V CDR1 and CDR2: SGHNT, YYREEE (reference sequence). With 2 bases clipped from V and 1 base from J, the junction kept 1 base outside the gene matches. The CDR3 has 16 residues. CDR3 amino acids: CASSLLAGVNTGELFF. CDR3 coding DNA: TGTGCCAGCAGCTTACTAGCGGGGGTGAACACCGGGGAGCTGTTTTTT.

This clonotype was found a few times. V gene TRBV25-1 combines with J gene TRBJ1-2, with unresolved D. The V and J ends lost 5 bases and 7 bases respectively, with 14 bases between them. Germline CDR1 MGHDK, CDR2 SYGVNS. The CDR3 consists of 13 residues. The CDR3 nucleotides read TGTGCCAGCAGTCCCGCGGGCCTTGGTGGCTACACCTTC. As protein: CASSPAGLGGYTF.

Only a few counts were recorded for this clonotype. The gene calls are TRBV4-3 and TRBJ1-2; D unresolved. V lost 1 base and J 5 bases, leaving 14 bases between the germline ends. The CDR3 totals 15 residues. CDR1 is LGHNA and CDR2 is YSLEER in the germline V gene. In DNA, the CDR3 is TGCGCCAGCAGCCAAGCCCCCCCAGGTTTTTATGGCTACACCTTC. Translation gives CASSQAPPGFYGYTF.

The V and J genes are TRBV20-1 and TRBJ1-1; tentative D call: TRBD1 (6 bases). Trimming took off 3 bases at V and 1 base at J, with 12 bases between the two ends. Per germline, CDR1 DFQATT and CDR2 SNEGSKA (reference sequence). This CDR3 region has 14 residues. In nucleotides, the CDR3 is TGCAGTGCTAGGGTGGGACAACGGAACACTGAAGCTTTCTTT. It codes for CSARVGQRNTEAFF.

This clonotype has a handful of counts. The chain has TRBV6-2 or TRBV6-3 and TRBJ2-1; TRBD2 matches at 8 bases. CDR3 length equals 17 residues. Germline V gene sequence: CDR1 MNHEY, CDR2 SVGEGT. Trimming at V came to 0 bases and at J to 4 bases, leaving 8 bases not matched to a gene. This chain's CDR3 is CASSYSVSGGVYNEQFF. The CDR3 DNA follows: TGTGCCAGCAGTTACTCCGTAAGCGGGGGCGTTTACAATGAGCAGTTCTTC.

About this clonotype: Relative to the germline gene, one junction end is altered; a read error may explain this. V and J are TRBV12-3 or TRBV12-4 and TRBJ1-2; 8 bases are a match to TRBD1. The CDR3 sequence is 15 residues long. The CDR3 reads CVSSLSGGEMYGYTF. The CDR3, as DNA: TGTGTCAGCAGTTTATCAGGGGGCGAAATGTATGGCTACACCTTC.

This clonotype was seen a few times. The gene calls are TRBV12-3 or TRBV12-4 and TRBJ1-1; TRBD1 matches at 12 bases. The CDR3 has 13 amino acids. Trimming took 6 bases from V and 11 from J; bases not matched to a gene: 7. The DNA of the CDR3 is TGTGCCAGCAGAGGGACAGGGGGCGAGGCGGCTTTCTTT. Encoded protein: CASRGTGGEAAFF.

The rearrangement uses TRBV6-2 or TRBV6-3 and TRBJ2-5; D is unclear. V lost 5 bases, J lost 5 bases, and 9 bases lay in between. CDR1 and CDR2 (germline): MNHEY, SVGEGT. The CDR3 length is 12 residues. The CDR3 sequence is CASSTLRETQYF. The CDR3 region has the DNA TGTGCCAGCAGTACACTCCGTGAGACCCAGTACTTC.

CDR3 in DNA: TGTGCCAGCAGACAGGGACAGGGAGACGGCTACGAGCAGTACTTC. Its translation is CASRQGQGDGYEQYF. This chain connects TRBV5-5 to TRBJ2-7; 9 nucleotides align to TRBD1. The CDR3 consists of 15 residues. The V segment lost 5 bases and the J segment 3 bases; nucleotides outside the gene matches: 9. Germline lookup yields CDR1 SGHKS and CDR2 YYEKEE (reference sequence). The whole variable domain, remainder taken from reference TRBV5-5 and TRBJ2-7, is DAGVTQSPTHLIKTRGQQVTLRCSPISGHKSVSWYQQVLGQGPQFIFQYYEKEERGRGNFPDRFSARQFPNYSSELNVNALLLGDSALYLCASRQGQGDGYEQYFGPGTRLTVT.

About this clonotype: This clone may be a read error of a much larger clone one base away. The V and J genes are TRBV9 and TRBJ2-3, with D unclear. The V end lost 6 bases, the J end lost 5 bases, and 4 bases lay between the germline ends. Germline V gene lookup returns CDR1 SGDLS and CDR2 YYNGEE. CDR3 length: 10 amino acids. In nucleotides, the CDR3 is TGTGCCAGCAAGAGAGATACGCAGTATTTT. Translated, it gives CASKRDTQYF. Full variable domain (outside the CDR3, taken from reference TRBV9 and TRBJ2-3): DSGVTQTPKHLITATGQRVTLRCSPRSGDLSVYWYQQSLDQGLQFLIQYYNGEERAKGNILERFSAQQFPDLHSELNLSSLELGDSALYFCASKRDTQYFGPGTRLTVL.

This clonotype was counted between two and nine times. The J gene is TRBJ2-1, the V gene TRBV7-9; the D is unclear. The CDR3 spans 15 residues. Germline CDR1 is SEHNR and CDR2 is FQNEAQ (reference sequence). V was trimmed by 1 base and J by 2 bases, leaving 9 bases between them. Written as DNA, the CDR3 is TGTGCCAGCAGCTTAGGAGCCCCGACCTACAATGAGCAGTTCTTC. Amino acid sequence: CASSLGAPTYNEQFF.

V and J are TRBV3-1 and TRBJ2-1; the match to TRBD2 covers 8 bases. The germline gives CDR1 LGHDT, CDR2 YNNKEL (reference sequence). The V segment lost 0 bases and the J segment 15 bases; nucleotides outside the gene matches: 10. This CDR3 contains 14 residues. CDR3 residues: CASSQDGTGGDVFF. The CDR3 DNA sequence: TGTGCCAGCAGCCAAGATGGCACCGGGGGGGATGTGTTCTTC.

V is TRBV28 and J is TRBJ1-5; tentatively, D is TRBD1 (5 bases). The V gene's germline CDR1 is MDHEN and CDR2 SYDVKM. CDR3 size: 16 residues. Trimming stripped 3 bases from V and 7 bases from J, with 19 bases between. The CDR3 DNA is TGTGCCAGCAGTTTTGCGGGGAGGGGAGAAGGGCAGCCCCAGCATTTT. Protein: CASSFAGRGEGQPQHF.

J is TRBJ2-1 and V is TRBV19; D is possibly TRBD1 (6 bases). CDR1 is LNHDA and CDR2 is SQIVND in the germline V gene (reference sequence). The CDR3 has 16 amino acids. Trimming removed 4 bases from V and 7 bases from J, with 20 bases in between. The CDR3 region has the DNA TGTGCCAGTAGTAACGGGACACGCCTGGCGCGGAATGAGCAGTTCTTC. It codes for CASSNGTRLARNEQFF.

The gene calls are TRBV4-3 and TRBJ1-2; unclear D gene. There are 14 residues in the CDR3. CDR1 LGHNA and CDR2 YSLEER come from the germline V gene. V shed 2 bases and J shed 8 bases, with 15 bases lying between them. The CDR3 sequence is CASSQSEYAGGYTF. DNA for the CDR3: TGCGCCAGCAGCCAATCCGAGTACGCGGGGGGCTACACCTTC.

This rearrangement joins TRBV7-2 to TRBJ1-6; TRBD1 matches 8 bases. Germline CDR1 SGHTA, CDR2 FQGNSA. CDR3 length equals 16 residues. The V segment lost 4 bases and the J segment 8 bases; nucleotides outside the gene matches: 10. The CDR3 nucleotides are TGTGCCAGCAGCTACAATTACGACAGGGGTTATTCACCCCTCCACTTT. This sequence encodes CASSYNYDRGYSPLHF.